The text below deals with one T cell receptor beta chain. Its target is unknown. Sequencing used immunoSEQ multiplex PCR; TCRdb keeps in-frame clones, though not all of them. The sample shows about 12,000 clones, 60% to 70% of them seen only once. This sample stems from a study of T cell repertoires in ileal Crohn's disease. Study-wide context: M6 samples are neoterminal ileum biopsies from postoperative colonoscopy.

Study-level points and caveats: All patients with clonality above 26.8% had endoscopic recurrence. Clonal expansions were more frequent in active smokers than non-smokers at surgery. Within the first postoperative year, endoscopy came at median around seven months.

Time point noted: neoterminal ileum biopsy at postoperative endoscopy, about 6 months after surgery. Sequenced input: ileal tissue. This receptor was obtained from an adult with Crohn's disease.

The CDR3 region is CASGGQSAYEQYF. CDR3 coding DNA: TGTGCCAGCGGGGGACAGTCTGCCTACGAGCAGTACTTC. This chain links TRBV7-6 with TRBJ2-7; TRBD1 aligns across 7 bases. The V gene end was trimmed by 8 bases and the J gene end by 2 bases; junction bases not matched to a gene: 6. The germline V gene has CDR1 SGHVS and CDR2 FNYEAQ. The CDR3 is 13 residues long.